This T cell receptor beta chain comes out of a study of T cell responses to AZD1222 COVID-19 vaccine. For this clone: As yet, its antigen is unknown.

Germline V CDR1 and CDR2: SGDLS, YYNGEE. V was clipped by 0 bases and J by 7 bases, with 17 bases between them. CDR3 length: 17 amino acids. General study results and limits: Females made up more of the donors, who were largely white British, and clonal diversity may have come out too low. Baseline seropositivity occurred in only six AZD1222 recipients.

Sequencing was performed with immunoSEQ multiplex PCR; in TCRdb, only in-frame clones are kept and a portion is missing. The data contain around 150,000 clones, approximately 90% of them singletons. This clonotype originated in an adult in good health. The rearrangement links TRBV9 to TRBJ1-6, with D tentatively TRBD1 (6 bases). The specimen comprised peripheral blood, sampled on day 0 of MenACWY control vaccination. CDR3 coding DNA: TGTGCCAGCAGCGTAGGAGGTCCCGGGGGCAAGAATTCACCCCTCCACTTT. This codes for CASSVGGPGGKNSPLHF.